The T cell receptor (beta chain) under discussion was sequenced for a study of blood T cell repertoires in COVID-19. V dropped 3 bases and J dropped 4 bases, with 7 bases sitting between them. This CDR3 region has 13 residues. The method was immunoSEQ multiplex PCR; TCRdb's version includes in-frame clones alone and lacks a portion of them. The table has about 100,000 clones, roughly 87% seen once. Sequences were obtained from peripheral blood. The chain combines TRBV12-3 or TRBV12-4 with TRBJ2-1, with D uncertain. This TCR was sampled from a young man in a cohort sampled during active COVID-19. CDR3 residues: CASSFGDYNEQFF. In DNA, the CDR3 is TGTGCCAGCAGTTTCGGTGATTACAATGAGCAGTTCTTC.